These 18 T cell receptor beta chains share one sample of origin, sequenced in a study of T cell responses to AZD1222 COVID-19 vaccine. Profiling relied on immunoSEQ multiplex PCR, and the TCRdb table lists in-frame clones only, not all of them. The sample shows some 40,000 clones, 88% of them seen only once. Sequenced here: peripheral blood, sampled 28 days after the second dose of the MenACWY control vaccine. The receptors stem from an adult who received the MenACWY meningococcal vaccine as a control.

This clone was counted only a few times. The chain uses TRBV9 and TRBJ2-1; 7 nucleotides line up with TRBD2. The CDR3 is made up of 16 amino acids. Trimming at V came to 0 bases and at J to 3 bases, leaving 6 bases not matched to a gene. Germline loops: CDR1 SGDLS, CDR2 YYNGEE. The CDR3 nucleotides are TGTGCCAGCAGCGTAGCTGGCCAGCGGGGCTACAATGAGCAGTTCTTC. This sequence encodes CASSVAGQRGYNEQFF.

The chain employs TRBV19 and TRBJ1-4, with no clear D. Per germline, CDR1 LNHDA and CDR2 SQIVND (reference sequence). V lost 5 bases and J lost 10, with 14 bases in between. The CDR3 is made up of 13 amino acids. CDR3: CASSSFLAGKLFF. The DNA of the CDR3 is TGTGCCAGTAGTTCCTTCCTAGCGGGAAAACTGTTTTTT.

This chain connects TRBV3-1 (or the pseudogene TRBV3-2) to TRBJ2-7; 7 bases match TRBD2. CDR1 is LGHDT, CDR2 YNNKEL, per germline (reference sequence). V was pared by 3 bases and J by 2 bases, with 4 bases of the junction left unmatched. This CDR3 has 14 residues. Here the CDR3 DNA reads TGTGCCAGCAGCCAGAGCGGGGTCCCCTACGAGCAGTACTTC. This sequence encodes CASSQSGVPYEQYF.

The rearrangement uses TRBV4-2 and TRBJ2-2, with a weak D call TRBD1 (6 bases). Trimming shortened V by 2 bases and J by 1 base, and 14 bases separated the two germline ends. CDR3 length: 17 amino acids. Germline V CDR1 and CDR2: LGHNA, YNFKEQ. The CDR3 loop reads CASSQILDSLNTGELFF. CDR3 sequence (DNA): TGTGCCAGCAGCCAAATTCTGGACAGCCTGAACACCGGGGAGCTGTTTTTT.

The genes are TRBV28 and TRBJ1-3; possible D gene TRBD1, 5 bases. The CDR3 runs to 14 residues. Trimming removed 7 bases from V and 0 bases from J, with 10 bases in between. The germline V gene encodes CDR1 MDHEN and CDR2 SYDVKM. CDR3 coding DNA: TGTGCCAGCATCAGGAGGGGCTCTGGAAACACCATATATTTT. Its protein is CASIRRGSGNTIYF. Combining the CDR3 with reference TRBV28 and TRBJ1-3 gives the whole variable domain DVKVTQSSRYLVKRTGEKVFLECVQDMDHENMFWYRQDPGLGLRLIYFSYDVKMKEKGDIPEGYSVSREKKERFSLILESASTNQTSMYLCASIRRGSGNTIYFGEGSWLTVV.

The gene calls are TRBV10-3 and TRBJ1-1; 7 bases map to TRBD1. J gave up 4 bases and V 10 bases, and 12 bases lay outside the gene matches. From germline, CDR1 is ENHRY and CDR2 SYGVKD. The CDR3 totals 14 residues. The CDR3 nucleotides read TGTGCCACGAGCCCCACAGGGGTTAGCACTGAAGCTTTCTTT. Protein sequence: CATSPTGVSTEAFF.

The rearrangement joins TRBV10-3 to TRBJ1-5; D is ambiguous. V was trimmed by 2 bases and J by 2 bases, leaving 4 bases between them. The CDR3 consists of 13 residues. Germline V gives CDR1 ENHRY, CDR2 SYGVKD. CDR3 nucleotides: TGTGCCATCAGTGAGGCAGGCAATCAGCCCCAGCATTTT. The encoded protein is CAISEAGNQPQHF.

V gene TRBV7-3 combines with J gene TRBJ2-1; no clear D. V was shortened by 8 bases and J by 2 bases, with 4 bases between the two germline ends. The CDR3 is 11 amino acids. The germline gives CDR1 SGHTA, CDR2 FQGTGA. The CDR3 coding sequence is TGTGCCAGCGGCCCCTACAATGAGCAGTTCTTC. It yields the protein CASGPYNEQFF.

The rearrangement uses TRBV3-1 (or the pseudogene TRBV3-2) and TRBJ2-7; the match to TRBD2 covers 8 bases. This CDR3 spans 14 amino acids. Germline CDR1 reads LGHDT; CDR2 reads YNNKEL (reference sequence). Unmatched junction bases numbered 9, after V lost 4 bases and J lost 7 bases. CDR3 in DNA: TGTGCCAGCAGCCCCCGGGGGGGGCTAAGGGAGCAGTACTTC. Translation gives CASSPRGGLREQYF.

The chain recombines TRBV9 with TRBJ2-3, with TRBD2 matching 7 bases. Looked up from germline, CDR1 is SGDLS and CDR2 is YYNGEE. V was pared by 3 bases and J by 8 bases, with 9 bases of the junction left unmatched. This CDR3 comprises 14 residues. This CDR3 is CASSEGLGLSTQYF. Here the CDR3 DNA reads TGTGCCAGCAGCGAAGGACTAGGTCTGTCTACGCAGTATTTT.

This rearrangement joins TRBV25-1 to TRBJ2-1, with D possibly being TRBD2 (5 bases). CDR3 length equals 15 residues. The V and J ends lost 8 bases and 5 bases respectively, with 19 bases between them. Germline loops: CDR1 MGHDK, CDR2 SYGVNS. The CDR3, as DNA: TGTGCCAGCGGAATAGGTCTCGTCGGGAACAATGAGCAGTTCTTC. As protein: CASGIGLVGNNEQFF.

The chain uses TRBV28 and TRBJ2-3; TRBD2 matches 7 bases. The CDR3 runs to 15 residues. V lost 3 bases to trimming and J lost 2 bases; unmatched junction nucleotides: 5. Germline V CDR1 and CDR2: MDHEN, SYDVKM. This CDR3 reads CASSFPGGLTDTQYF. CDR3 bases: TGTGCCAGCAGTTTTCCGGGAGGTCTCACAGATACGCAGTATTTT.

The CDR3 spells CATSREPPGGGNEQFF. The CDR3 coding sequence is TGTGCCACCAGCAGGGAACCACCAGGGGGCGGAAATGAGCAGTTCTTC. The chain couples TRBV15 to TRBJ2-1, with 8 nucleotides matching TRBD1. This CDR3 is built from 16 residues. The germline V gene has CDR1 LNHNV and CDR2 YYDKDF (reference sequence). V was pared by 3 bases and J by 7 bases, with 11 bases of the junction left unmatched.

CDR3 DNA: TGTGCCACCAGTGATGTGGGGACAGGGGTAATGACAGATACGCAGTATTTT. Amino acids: CATSDVGTGVMTDTQYF. This chain links TRBV24-1 with TRBJ2-3; TRBD1 matches 10 bases. This CDR3 spans 17 amino acids. Per germline, CDR1 KGHDR and CDR2 SFDVKD. The junction had 8 bases not matched to a gene; V was cut back by 3 bases and J by 3 bases.

The chain employs TRBV2 and TRBJ1-2; D unclear. The germline CDR1 and CDR2 sequences are SNHLY and FYNNEI. The CDR3 is 13 amino acids. The germline V and J ends were trimmed by 4 bases and 8 bases, with 14 bases remaining between them. Here the CDR3 DNA reads TGTGCCAGCAGTGCTGTAAGGGCTCGAGGCTACACCTTC. It codes for CASSAVRARGYTF.

J is TRBJ2-6 and V is TRBV25-1; D is tentatively TRBD1 or TRBD2 (5 bases each). Germline-derived CDR1 and CDR2 are MGHDK and SYGVNS. Trimming took 5 bases from V and 0 from J, leaving 17 bases between them. The CDR3 is 18 residues long. The CDR3, as DNA: TGTGCCAGCAGTAATACACCGGGTGGGGGCTCTGGGGCCAACGTCCTGACTTTC. Translating it yields CASSNTPGGGSGANVLTF.

This rearrangement joins TRBV28 to TRBJ1-4, with D possibly being TRBD1 (5 bases). V gave up 4 bases and J gave up 5 bases, with 14 bases separating them. The CDR3 sequence is 15 residues long. From germline, CDR1 is MDHEN and CDR2 SYDVKM. CDR3 DNA sequence: TGTGCCAGCAGTTCACCGACAGCGAAAAATGAAAAACTGTTTTTT. Protein: CASSSPTAKNEKLFF.

V usage is TRBV5-1 and J usage is TRBJ2-7, with 10 nucleotides matching TRBD2. Germline CDR1 SGHRS, CDR2 YFSETQ. There are 14 residues in the CDR3. V shed 3 bases and J 4 bases; nucleotides not matched to a gene: 4. The CDR3 bases are TGCGCCAGCAGCTGGACTAGCGGAGGATACGAGCAGTACTTC. This codes for CASSWTSGGYEQYF.